This T cell receptor (beta chain) was captured in a study of beta chain features in type 1 diabetes. Whole-study results and caveats: In the patient group, naive, central memory and Treg TCRB repertoires seemed more alike than in the healthy donor group.

The authors reverse transcribed all of the isolated RNA, so sequencing captured expressed TCRB transcripts. Stem cell-like memory T cell samples were sequenced, and they averaged about 940,000 reads. The assay was immunoSEQ multiplex PCR, and TCRdb's table has in-frame clones only and misses some. The table records 70,000 to 90,000 clones, 25% to 35% of them present only once. This clone has more than one count but fewer than ten. The antigen is not known. CDR3 length: 15 residues. Germline assignment: CDR1 KGHSH and CDR2 LQKENI. The V gene lost 3 bases and the J gene lost 1 base, with 12 bases spanning the gap. CD45RO/CCR7/CD25/CD127/CD95/CD27 sorting isolated CD4+ naive, central memory, regulatory and stem cell-like memory cells.

The sample taken for sequencing was stem cell memory CD4+ T cells from blood. This sequence joins TRBV18 and TRBJ1-1; unclear D gene. This receptor was obtained from a woman aged 18-30 years in good health. In DNA form, the CDR3 reads TGTGCCAGCTCACCGGTAATTCGAGCGAACACTGAAGCTTTCTTT. Its translation is CASSPVIRANTEAFF.